The sample holds many counts of the clone carrying this T cell receptor beta chain. These data belong to a study of T cells in Graves' hyperthyroidism and ophthalmopathy. J was trimmed by 1 base and V by 0 bases; bases with no gene match: 4. CDR1 and CDR2 (germline): SNHLY, FYNNEI. CDR3 length: 17 residues. It was RNA transcripts that yielded the amplified TCR beta CDR3 regions. Using the HTBI primer set, a first-round RT-PCR was run on the TCR CDR3. TCRdb ran MiXCR on the multiplex PCR reads and lists one entry per CDR3 protein. The repertoire holds 350,000 to 450,000 distinct CDR3 sequences, with more than 12% as singletons.

The sequence was collected from a man in his fifties with Graves' ophthalmopathy. Specimen: blood. This rearrangement joins TRBV2 to TRBJ2-1, with 9 bases matching TRBD2. The CDR3 is CASSEALTSGSYNEQFF. DNA for the CDR3: TGTGCCAGCAGTGAAGCGTTAACTAGCGGGTCCTACAATGAGCAGTTCTTC.